This T cell receptor (beta chain) was recorded in a study of PD-1 blockade in classical Hodgkin lymphoma. Study-level background: Nivolumab dosed at 3 mg/kg went to patients intravenously every 2 weeks.

This clone showed up just a few times. As yet, its antigen is unknown. This CDR3 contains 13 residues. V shed 4 bases and J shed 2 bases, with 7 bases lying between them. Germline-derived CDR1 and CDR2 are KGHSH and LQKENI. Study-level points and caveats: There was a significant rise in CD4+ TCR diversity by C4D1, with no such rise for CD8+. Reported findings placed baseline TCR diversity lower in newly diagnosed patients (compared with healthy donors).

Brentuximab vedotin exposure varied among the patients, all of whom had relapsed after autologous stem cell transplantation. When best responses were assessed, they were complete response, partial response or progressive disease. The data were produced by immunoSEQ multiplex PCR, yet TCRdb's version contains in-frame clones alone and is incomplete. The data contain 20,000 to 25,000 clones, roughly 72% of them singletons. This chain uses TRBV18 with TRBJ2-3; no reliable D call. The TCR was taken from a human donor with classical Hodgkin lymphoma. Source: peripheral blood mononuclear cells (PBMCs), taken at baseline. The CDR3 DNA is TGTGCCAGCTCACGGTCTGTCACAGATACGCAGTATTTT. Translation gives CASSRSVTDTQYF.